This entry lists 25 T cell receptor beta chains sequenced from one sample in a study of T cell responses to AZD1222 COVID-19 vaccine. Sequenced by immunoSEQ multiplex PCR; TCRdb stores in-frame clones only, minus some. This sample has approximately 70,000 clones, with 88% found just once. The specimen was peripheral blood, collected 28 days after the second dose of the MenACWY control vaccine. The receptor set was obtained from an adult who received the MenACWY meningococcal vaccine as a control.

The gene calls are TRBV30 and TRBJ1-1, with D perhaps matching TRBD1 (6 bases). This CDR3 is 13 amino acids long. In germline, CDR1 is GTSNPN, CDR2 SVGIG (reference sequence). V was clipped by 2 bases and J by 5 bases, with 12 bases between them. The CDR3 spells CAWSLNRDTEAFF. The CDR3 DNA is TGTGCCTGGAGTCTAAACAGGGATACTGAAGCTTTCTTT.

The genes are TRBV19 and TRBJ1-6; D unresolved. The germline gives CDR1 LNHDA, CDR2 SQIVND (reference sequence). This CDR3 is 13 amino acids long. With 3 bases removed from V and 8 bases from J, the gap between germline ends came to 8 bases. CDR3: CASSIDGDSPLHF. The CDR3 DNA sequence: TGTGCCAGTAGTATCGATGGGGATTCACCCCTCCACTTT.

In its sample, this clone is medium-sized. The rearrangement uses TRBV4-3 and TRBJ2-7; a weak D match, TRBD1 (6 bases). Germline CDR1 LGHNA, CDR2 YSLEER. With 1 base removed from V and 3 bases from J, the gap between germline ends came to 19 bases. The CDR3 sequence is 17 residues long. CDR3 amino acids: CASSQVWTESQRYEQYF. The CDR3 region has the DNA TGCGCCAGCAGCCAAGTTTGGACAGAGTCTCAACGCTACGAGCAGTACTTC.

The chain employs TRBV19 and TRBJ2-3; 7 bases are a match to TRBD1. This CDR3 comprises 15 residues. Germline V CDR1 and CDR2: LNHDA, SQIVND (reference sequence). V lost 5 bases, J lost 2 bases, and 7 bases stayed unmatched. CDR3: CASSDRTGFTDTQYF. The CDR3 bases are TGTGCCAGTAGTGACCGGACAGGATTCACAGATACGCAGTATTTT.

The genes are TRBV10-3 and TRBJ2-2; D is ambiguous. CDR3 length: 13 residues. CDR1 and CDR2 from the germline V gene are ENHRY and SYGVKD. V shed 6 bases and J shed 10 bases, with 15 bases lying between them. CDR3 in DNA: TGTGCCATCAGCCGCGACCTAGGCTCGGAGCTGTTTTTT. This encodes CAISRDLGSELFF.

This chain uses TRBV6-5 with TRBJ2-3; 9 bases are a match to TRBD1. The CDR3 consists of 15 residues. V trimming: 8 bases; J trimming: 5 bases; junction bases outside the gene matches: 11. Germline lookup yields CDR1 MNHEY and CDR2 SVGAGI. The CDR3 nucleotides read TGTGCCAGCGGACAGGGGATGGGAGACGGAGATACGCAGTATTTT. This gives the protein CASGQGMGDGDTQYF.

The chain couples TRBV5-1 to TRBJ2-1; D not resolved. Trimming removed 0 bases at V and 4 bases at J, with 8 bases between. The CDR3 runs 14 residues. Germline CDR1 reads SGHRS; CDR2 reads YFSETQ. The CDR3 reads CASSLDSAYNEQFF. In nucleotides, the CDR3 is TGCGCCAGCAGCTTGGACTCCGCATACAATGAGCAGTTCTTC.

This clone has a single count. This chain links TRBV19 with TRBJ1-6; D might be TRBD1 (6 bases). Germline V gene lookup returns CDR1 LNHDA and CDR2 SQIVND (reference sequence). V lost 6 bases to trimming and J lost 7 bases, with 19 bases between them. The CDR3 length is 16 residues. CDR3 in amino acids: CASSPTGSGLNSPLHF. The CDR3 nucleotides read TGTGCCAGTAGCCCTACAGGGTCCGGACTAAATTCACCCCTCCACTTT. Combining the CDR3 with reference TRBV19 and TRBJ1-6 gives the whole variable domain DGGITQSPKYLFRKEGQNVTLSCEQNLNHDAMYWYRQDPGQGLRLIYYSQIVNDFQKGDIAEGYSVSREKKESFPLTVTSAQKNPTAFYLCASSPTGSGLNSPLHFGNGTRLTVT.

This clone was seen a handful of times. The chain couples TRBV9 to TRBJ2-7; D call uncertain. This CDR3 is built from 14 residues. Germline loops: CDR1 SGDLS, CDR2 YYNGEE. With 0 bases removed from V and 7 bases from J, the gap between germline ends came to 14 bases. CDR3 DNA: TGTGCCAGCAGCGTAGAAGCCGCGGCCAGGGAGCAGTACTTC. As protein: CASSVEAAAREQYF.

The chain couples TRBV19 to TRBJ2-7, with a possible D match to TRBD2 (5 bases). This CDR3 comprises 11 residues. V shed 8 bases and J shed 11 bases, with 16 bases lying between them. The germline V gene encodes CDR1 LNHDA and CDR2 SQIVND (reference sequence). CDR3 nucleotide sequence: TGTGCCAGTTCCCACGGAGGTTGGGAGTACTTC. It is translated as CASSHGGWEYF. The full variable domain, rest sourced from reference TRBV19 and TRBJ2-7, is DGGITQSPKYLFRKEGQNVTLSCEQNLNHDAMYWYRQDPGQGLRLIYYSQIVNDFQKGDIAEGYSVSREKKESFPLTVTSAQKNPTAFYLCASSHGGWEYFGPGTRLTVT.

To note about this clone: This specimen includes other DNA sequences encoding the same CDR3. The chain couples TRBV6-1 to TRBJ1-1; D gene uncertain. There are 12 residues in the CDR3. Germline V gene lookup returns CDR1 MNHNS and CDR2 SASEGT. Trimming shortened V by 3 bases and J by 2 bases, and 4 bases separated the two germline ends. The CDR3, as DNA: TGTGCCAGCAGTGAGGCCAACACTGAAGCTTTCTTT. Translating gives CASSEANTEAFF.

The chain couples TRBV28 to TRBJ1-2; no clear D gene. CDR3 length equals 11 residues. From germline, CDR1 is MDHEN and CDR2 SYDVKM. With 6 bases removed from V and 4 bases from J, the gap between germline ends came to 6 bases. In DNA, the CDR3 is TGTGCCAGCAGCGACTTCTATGGCTACACCTTC. It codes for CASSDFYGYTF.

The rearrangement joins TRBV5-6 to TRBJ2-7, with TRBD2 matching 10 bases. Germline V gives CDR1 SGHDT, CDR2 YYEEEE. With 3 bases clipped from V and 5 bases from J, the junction kept 14 bases outside the gene matches. This CDR3 region has 17 residues. The CDR3 loop reads CASSSLRGVSGGNEQYF. The CDR3 nucleotides are TGTGCCAGCAGCTCCCTAAGAGGAGTTAGCGGGGGGAACGAGCAGTACTTC.

The chain recombines TRBV7-2 with TRBJ1-1; possibly TRBD1 for D (5 bases). This CDR3 has 16 amino acids. V was clipped by 2 bases and J by 1 base, with 14 bases between them. Per the germline V gene, CDR1 is SGHTA and CDR2 is FQGNSA. The CDR3 here is CASSLTQGSWNTEAFF. The CDR3 DNA sequence: TGTGCCAGCAGCTTAACTCAGGGTAGTTGGAACACTGAAGCTTTCTTT.

This clone occurred a few times. The chain combines TRBV11-2 with TRBJ2-7; D ambiguous. The length of the CDR3 is 17 residues. CDR1 and CDR2 from the germline V gene are SGHAT and FQNNGV. The V and J ends lost 5 bases and 4 bases respectively, with 24 bases between them. CDR3 protein: CASSPIRAPRLGYEQYF. Here the CDR3 DNA reads TGTGCCAGCAGCCCAATTAGGGCCCCGAGGTTGGGTTACGAGCAGTACTTC.

CDR3 amino acids: CASSLAPGQGALDGYTF. The CDR3 region has the DNA TGTGCCAGCAGCTTAGCCCCAGGACAGGGGGCCTTGGACGGCTACACCTTC. The rearrangement joins TRBV7-2 to TRBJ1-2, with 11 bases fitting TRBD1. There are 17 residues in the CDR3. Germline loops: CDR1 SGHTA, CDR2 FQGNSA. Trimming removed 0 bases from V and 8 bases from J; junction bases left unmatched: 11.

CDR3 sequence reads: CASSLRLRDEKLFF. For the CDR3, the DNA is TGCGCCAGCAGCTTGAGACTGAGGGATGAAAAACTGTTTTTT. The J gene is TRBJ1-4, the V gene TRBV5-1; D call uncertain. Per germline, CDR1 SGHRS and CDR2 YFSETQ. The CDR3 has 14 residues. Between the trimmed V and J ends, which lost 1 base and 6 bases, there was a span of 10 bases.

This clone was seen a handful of times. Other nucleotide sequences from this sample produce the same CDR3. The rearrangement uses TRBV19 and TRBJ2-2; maybe TRBD2 (5 bases). The CDR3 runs 15 residues. CDR1 and CDR2 from the germline V gene are LNHDA and SQIVND (reference sequence). Trimming removed 3 bases from V and 3 bases from J, with 11 bases in between. The CDR3 loop reads CASSISGLDTGELFF. For the CDR3, the DNA is TGTGCCAGTAGTATTTCGGGGTTGGACACCGGGGAGCTGTTTTTT.

The chain joins TRBV9 to TRBJ1-1; D gene ambiguous. The V and J ends lost 2 bases and 9 bases respectively, with 8 bases between them. CDR3 size: 11 residues. Germline V gene sequence: CDR1 SGDLS, CDR2 YYNGEE. The CDR3 loop reads CASSVGQQAFF. The CDR3, as DNA: TGTGCCAGCAGCGTTGGGCAGCAAGCTTTCTTT.

The CDR3 bases are TGCGCCAGCAGCAAGACTGATAGCACAGATACGCAGTATTTT. Its protein is CASSKTDSTDTQYF. This sequence joins TRBV5-1 and TRBJ2-3, with D unclear. The CDR3 consists of 14 residues. CDR1 SGHRS and CDR2 YFSETQ come from the germline V gene. Trimming shortened V by 4 bases and J by 0 bases, and 9 bases separated the two germline ends.

The V gene is TRBV3-1 (or the pseudogene TRBV3-2), the J gene TRBJ1-2; D not resolved. The germline CDR1 and CDR2 sequences are LGHDT and YNNKEL (reference sequence). V was shortened by 1 base and J by 5 bases, with 5 bases between the two germline ends. This CDR3 comprises 12 residues. The CDR3 nucleotides are TGTGCCAGCAGCCAAGCAGATTATGGCTACACCTTC. This sequence encodes CASSQADYGYTF.

The chain uses TRBV19 and TRBJ1-6, with D hard to call. Per germline, CDR1 LNHDA and CDR2 SQIVND (reference sequence). V lost 0 bases to trimming and J lost 10 bases, with 16 bases between them. This CDR3 contains 16 residues. CDR3 residues: CASSIDPGKVGSPLHF. CDR3 bases: TGTGCCAGTAGTATAGATCCGGGGAAGGTTGGATCACCCCTCCACTTT.

This clone appeared a single time. The genes are TRBV5-4 and TRBJ2-7, with 9 positions matching TRBD1. Trimming at V came to 4 bases and at J to 3 bases, leaving 11 bases not matched to a gene. This CDR3 spans 16 amino acids. Germline assignment: CDR1 SGHNT and CDR2 YYREEE (reference sequence). CDR3 residues: CASSPGGWTGDYEQYF. CDR3 DNA: TGTGCCAGCAGCCCAGGCGGTTGGACAGGGGACTACGAGCAGTACTTC.

This chain uses TRBV7-7 with TRBJ2-3; 11 bases are a match to TRBD2. Germline CDR1 is SSHAT and CDR2 is FNYEAQ (reference sequence). The V and J ends lost 5 bases and 2 bases, in that order; junction bases with no gene match: 3. The CDR3 totals 15 residues. For the CDR3, the DNA is TGTGCCAGCAGCCTTAGCGGGGGGGCCACAGATACGCAGTATTTT. Translated: CASSLSGGATDTQYF.

The chain is built from TRBV3-1 (or the pseudogene TRBV3-2) and TRBJ1-6; perhaps TRBD1 as D (5 bases). Per germline, CDR1 LGHDT and CDR2 YNNKEL (reference sequence). The CDR3 sequence is 13 residues long. Trimming removed 4 bases from V and 8 bases from J, with 9 bases in between. The chain's CDR3 is CASSRDSYSPLHF. The CDR3 coding sequence is TGTGCCAGCAGCCGGGACTCCTATTCACCCCTCCACTTT.